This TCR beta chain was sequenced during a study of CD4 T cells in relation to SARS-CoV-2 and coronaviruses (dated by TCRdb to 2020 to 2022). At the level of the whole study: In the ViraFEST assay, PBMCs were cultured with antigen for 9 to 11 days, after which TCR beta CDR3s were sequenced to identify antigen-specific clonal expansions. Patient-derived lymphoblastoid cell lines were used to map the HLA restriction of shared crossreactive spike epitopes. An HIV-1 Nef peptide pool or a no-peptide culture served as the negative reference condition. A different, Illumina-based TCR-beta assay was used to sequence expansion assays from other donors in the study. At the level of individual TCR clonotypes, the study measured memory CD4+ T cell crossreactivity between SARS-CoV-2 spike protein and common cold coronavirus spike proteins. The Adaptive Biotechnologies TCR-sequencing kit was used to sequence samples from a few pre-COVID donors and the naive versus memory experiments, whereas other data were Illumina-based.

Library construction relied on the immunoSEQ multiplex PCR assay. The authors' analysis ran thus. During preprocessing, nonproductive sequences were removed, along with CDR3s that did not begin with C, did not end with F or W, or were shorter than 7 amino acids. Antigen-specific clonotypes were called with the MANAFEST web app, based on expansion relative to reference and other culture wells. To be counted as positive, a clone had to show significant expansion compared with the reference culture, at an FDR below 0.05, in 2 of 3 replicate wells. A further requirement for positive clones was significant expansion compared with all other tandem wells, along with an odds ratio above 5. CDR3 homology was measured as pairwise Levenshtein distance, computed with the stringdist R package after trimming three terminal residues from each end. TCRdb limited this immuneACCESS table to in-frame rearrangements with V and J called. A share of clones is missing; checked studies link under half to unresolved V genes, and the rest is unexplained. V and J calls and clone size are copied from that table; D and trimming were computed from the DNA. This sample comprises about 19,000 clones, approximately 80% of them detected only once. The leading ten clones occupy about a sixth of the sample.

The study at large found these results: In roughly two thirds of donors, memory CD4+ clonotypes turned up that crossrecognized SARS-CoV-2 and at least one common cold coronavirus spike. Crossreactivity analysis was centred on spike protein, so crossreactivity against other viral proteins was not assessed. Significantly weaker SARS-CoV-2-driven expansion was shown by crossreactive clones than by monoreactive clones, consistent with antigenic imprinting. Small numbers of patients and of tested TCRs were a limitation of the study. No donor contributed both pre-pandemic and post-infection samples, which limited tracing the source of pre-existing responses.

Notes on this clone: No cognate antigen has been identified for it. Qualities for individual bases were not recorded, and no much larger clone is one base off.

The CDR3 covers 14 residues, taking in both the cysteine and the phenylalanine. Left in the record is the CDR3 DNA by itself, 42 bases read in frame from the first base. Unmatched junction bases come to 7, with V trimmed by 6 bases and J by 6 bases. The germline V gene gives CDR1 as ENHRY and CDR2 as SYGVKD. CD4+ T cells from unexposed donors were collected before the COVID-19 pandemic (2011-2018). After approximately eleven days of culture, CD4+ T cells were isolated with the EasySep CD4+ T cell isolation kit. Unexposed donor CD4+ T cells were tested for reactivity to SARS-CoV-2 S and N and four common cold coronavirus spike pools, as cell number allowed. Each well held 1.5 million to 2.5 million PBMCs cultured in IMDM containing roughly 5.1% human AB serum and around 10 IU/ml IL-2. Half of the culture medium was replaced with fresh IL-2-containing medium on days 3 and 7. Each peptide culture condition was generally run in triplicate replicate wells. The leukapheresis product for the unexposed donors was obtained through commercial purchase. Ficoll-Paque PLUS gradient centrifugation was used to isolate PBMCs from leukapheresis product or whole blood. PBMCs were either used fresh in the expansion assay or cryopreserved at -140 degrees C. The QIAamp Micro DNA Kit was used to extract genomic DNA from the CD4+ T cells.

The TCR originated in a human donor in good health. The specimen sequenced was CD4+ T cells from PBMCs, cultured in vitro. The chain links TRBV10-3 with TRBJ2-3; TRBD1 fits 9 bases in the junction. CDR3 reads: CAIRWDREADTQYF. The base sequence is TGTGCCATCAGGTGGGACAGGGAAGCCGATACGCAGTATTTT.